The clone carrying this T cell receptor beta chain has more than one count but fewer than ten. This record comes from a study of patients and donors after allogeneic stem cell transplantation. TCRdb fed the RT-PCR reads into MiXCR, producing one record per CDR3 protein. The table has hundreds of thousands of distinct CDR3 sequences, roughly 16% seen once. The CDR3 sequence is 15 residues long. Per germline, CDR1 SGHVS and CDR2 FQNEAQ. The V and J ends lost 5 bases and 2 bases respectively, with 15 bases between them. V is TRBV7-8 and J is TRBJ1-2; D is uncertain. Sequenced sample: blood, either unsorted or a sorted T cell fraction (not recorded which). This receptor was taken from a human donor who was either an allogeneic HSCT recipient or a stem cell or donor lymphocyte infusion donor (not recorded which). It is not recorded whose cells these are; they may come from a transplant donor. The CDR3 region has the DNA TGTGCCAGCAGCCACCGTCGGGGTGTAAACTATGGCTACACCTTC. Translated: CASSHRRGVNYGYTF.